This T cell receptor (beta chain) stems from a study of relationships among human T cell subsets. Notes on the study in general: Th1, Th2 and regulatory subsets overlapped substantially in CDR3 sequences.

From pooled CD4+ and CD8+ T cells, anti-CD45RA microbeads isolated naive plus transitional cells. From mRNA, alpha and beta CDR3 regions were amplified using semiquantitative ARM-PCR. In ARM-PCR, communal superprimers followed tagged nested gene-specific primers for exponential amplification. A single record per CDR3 protein comes from TCRdb applying MiXCR to the multiplex PCR reads. There are 7,000 to 8,500 distinct CDR3 sequences in the sample; roughly 68% occur only once, and 52% lies in the top ten. J was trimmed by 3 bases and V by 3 bases; bases with no gene match: 2. CDR1 and CDR2 (germline): MNHEY, SMNVEV (reference sequence). The CDR3 sequence is 15 residues long. This clonotype has just a few counts. Its antigen is unidentified.

The sequenced sample was naive and transitional (CD45RA+) T cells sorted from blood. The chain carries TRBV27 and TRBJ2-3; 11 bases are a match to TRBD2. The sequence came from a man aged 35-49 years in good health. CDR3 in DNA: TGTGCCAGCAGTTTTGCTAGCGGGGGGACAGATACGCAGTATTTT. This sequence encodes CASSFASGGTDTQYF.